These 12 T cell receptor beta chains were all obtained from the same sample, sequenced in a study of regulatory T cells in long-lasting Graves disease. The TCR beta library used iRepertoire HTBI primers with Arm-PCR amplification of CDR3. Each CDR3 protein is one row after TCRdb ran MiXCR on the multiplex PCR reads. The table records 400,000 or so distinct CDR3 sequences, about 25% of them present only once. As for time point: persistent/refractory GD, antithyroid drugs over 5 years with positive TRAb. Preparation of the TCR library used RNA extracted from PBMCs. The material sequenced was peripheral blood mononuclear cells (PBMCs), taken when the disease was refractory, from a patient treated with antithyroid drugs. All receptors come from a female donor with Graves disease.

This chain joins TRBV7-3 and TRBJ1-1; D gene uncertain. Germline values: CDR1 SGHTA, CDR2 FQGTGA. With 5 bases removed from V and 4 bases from J, the gap between germline ends came to 11 bases. The CDR3 has 13 amino acids. The CDR3 DNA reads TGTGCCAGCAGCCACGGATTTGGCACTGAAGCTTTCTTT. Translation gives CASSHGFGTEAFF.

Details on this clonotype: A much larger clone is a single base away; this may be a read error. This chain joins TRBV27 and TRBJ2-7, with 7 bases lining up with TRBD2. Germline-derived CDR1 and CDR2 are MNHEY and SMNVEV (reference sequence). V lost 7 bases and J lost 7; bases outside the gene matches: 10. The CDR3 length is 13 residues. CDR3 sequence (DNA): TGTGCCAGCAATTTTTCGGGAGGTAAGGAGCAGTACTTC. This codes for CASNFSGGKEQYF.

Of note for this clonotype: A junction boundary mismatches the germline segment, possibly from a read error. The J gene is TRBJ1-1, the V gene TRBV7-9; D is unclear. The CDR3 extends over 12 amino acids. Per germline, CDR1 SEHNR and CDR2 FQNEAQ (reference sequence). The CDR3 sequence: CTSSSEGTEAFF. DNA for the CDR3: TGTACCAGCAGCTCAGAGGGAACTGAAGCTTTCTTT.

This clonotype showed up just once. The gene calls are TRBV19 and TRBJ2-7, with TRBD1 identical over 12 bases. Germline loops: CDR1 LNHDA, CDR2 SQIVND (reference sequence). The J segment lost 7 bases and the V segment lost 5 bases, leaving 6 bases of the junction unmatched. There are 14 residues in the CDR3. The CDR3 is CASSSGQGAEEQYF. The DNA of the CDR3 is TGTGCCAGTAGTTCGGGACAGGGGGCTGAGGAGCAGTACTTC.

The J gene is TRBJ1-1, the V gene TRBV27; 9 bases align to TRBD1. V lost 2 bases to trimming and J lost 4 bases; unmatched junction nucleotides: 5. Per the germline V gene, CDR1 is MNHEY and CDR2 is SMNVEV (reference sequence). There are 15 residues in the CDR3. CDR3 region: CASSLPGQGSTEAFF. CDR3 DNA sequence: TGTGCCAGCAGTTTACCGGGACAGGGCTCCACTGAAGCTTTCTTT.

This clonotype appeared a few times. The V gene is TRBV6-2 or TRBV6-3, the J gene TRBJ1-1; D possibly corresponds to TRBD1 (5 bases). Between the trimmed V and J ends, which lost 7 bases and 2 bases, there was a span of 11 bases. Looked up from germline, CDR1 is MNHEY and CDR2 is SVGEGT. The CDR3 is made up of 13 amino acids. This chain's CDR3 is CASTQGFNTEAFF. Written as DNA, the CDR3 is TGTGCCAGCACCCAGGGCTTCAACACTGAAGCTTTCTTT.

Comment on this clonotype: This clone may be a read error of a much larger clone one base away. The gene calls are TRBV2 and TRBJ1-1; weak D call: TRBD1 (5 bases). Germline V CDR1 and CDR2: SNHLY, FYNNEI. The CDR3 has 14 residues. This chain's CDR3 is CASSGGVRNTEALF. In nucleotides, the CDR3 is TGTGCCAGCAGTGGGGGCGTGCGGAACACTGAAGCTCTCTTT.

At least ten counts were recorded for this clonotype. The chain employs TRBV2 and TRBJ1-2; D ambiguous. Germline loops: CDR1 SNHLY, CDR2 FYNNEI. This CDR3 comprises 16 residues. The germline V and J ends were trimmed by 4 bases and 1 base, with 16 bases remaining between them. The CDR3 coding sequence is TGTGCCAGCAGTGCCGGCAGCGAAAACGTTAACTATGGCTACACCTTC. As protein: CASSAGSENVNYGYTF.

V usage is TRBV3-1 and J usage is TRBJ2-7; 7 bases line up with TRBD1. Germline trimming cut 1 base from V and 3 bases from J; bases unmatched to any gene: 12. CDR1 is LGHDT, CDR2 YNNKEL, per germline (reference sequence). The CDR3 extends over 17 amino acids. The chain's CDR3 is CASSQVPPGQSRYEQYF. CDR3 DNA sequence: TGTGCCAGCAGCCAAGTCCCTCCGGGACAGAGCCGCTACGAGCAGTACTTC.

A note on this clonotype: Since a much larger clone is just one base distant, this may be a read error. V usage is TRBV2 and J usage is TRBJ2-7, with D hard to call. Germline values: CDR1 SNHLY, CDR2 FYNNEI. CDR3 size: 14 residues. The CDR3 spells CASSEGYRSYEQHF. The CDR3 DNA reads TGTGCCAGCAGTGAAGGATACAGATCCTACGAGCAGCACTTC.

Ten or more counts support this clonotype. The chain links TRBV27 to TRBJ2-7; 12 positions agree with TRBD1. The CDR3 runs to 15 residues. Trimming cost V 7 bases and J 5 bases; bases outside gene matches: 9. CDR1 is MNHEY, CDR2 SMNVEV, per germline (reference sequence). CDR3 sequence: CASKSPGQGAHEQYF. The CDR3 coding sequence is TGTGCCAGCAAGTCGCCGGGACAGGGGGCCCACGAGCAGTACTTC.

This clonotype occurred once. Since a much larger clone is just one base distant, this may be a read error. This chain joins TRBV2 and TRBJ2-7, with 7 bases matching TRBD1. V dropped 6 bases and J dropped 3; count of bases not matched to a gene: 8. The germline CDR1 and CDR2 sequences are SNHLY and FYNNEI. The CDR3 runs 14 residues. CDR3 amino acids: CASRPSRQGYEQYF. The DNA of the CDR3 is TGTGCCAGCAGGCCCTCGAGACAGGGCTACGAGCAGTACTTC.